The 27 T cell receptor beta chains listed next were all sequenced from one sample in a study of CD8 T cells in Susac syndrome. RNA in amounts of roughly 0.5 to 1 ug was reverse transcribed with random hexamers. TCRdb ran MiXCR on the immunoSEQ multiplex PCR reads and lists one entry per CDR3 protein. The sample lists around 69,000 distinct CDR3 sequences, roughly 95% occurring once. The sample comprised CD4+ T cells from PBMCs. These receptors were collected from a human donor with multiple sclerosis.

The chain combines TRBV20-1 with TRBJ2-5; 9 bases match TRBD2. Germline CDR1 is DFQATT and CDR2 is SNEGSKA (reference sequence). Unmatched junction bases numbered 10, after V lost 5 bases and J lost 0 bases. This CDR3 spans 16 amino acids. The chain's CDR3 is CSASSLLAGDQETQYF. CDR3 DNA sequence: TGCAGTGCTTCTTCCCTACTAGCGGGCGACCAAGAGACCCAGTACTTC.

The chain couples TRBV4-1 to TRBJ1-4, with TRBD1 identical over 7 bases. V was pared by 1 base and J by 5 bases, with 4 bases of the junction left unmatched. The CDR3 sequence is 15 residues long. Germline-derived CDR1 and CDR2 are MGHRA and YSYEKL. The CDR3 coding sequence is TGCGCCAGCAGCCAAGTGGGACAGAAGAATGAAAAACTGTTTTTT. This encodes CASSQVGQKNEKLFF.

The table lists this clonotype with a count of one. The chain uses TRBV5-1 and TRBJ2-5; no definite D call. The length of the CDR3 is 14 residues. Germline assignment: CDR1 SGHRS and CDR2 YFSETQ. V was clipped by 3 bases and J by 1 base, with 10 bases between them. For the CDR3, the DNA is TGCGCCAGCAGCTACGCCTTCGGCCAAGAGACCCAGTACTTC. Translating it yields CASSYAFGQETQYF.

This clonotype was picked up one time. The CDR3 protein is CASRKEGVFNEQYF. CDR3 DNA sequence: TGTGCCAGCAGGAAAGAAGGGGTGTTTAACGAGCAGTACTTC. The chain combines TRBV12-3 or TRBV12-4 with TRBJ2-7; a weak D match, TRBD1 (5 bases). Trimming left V 6 bases short and J 5 bases short, with 17 bases between. The CDR3 consists of 14 residues.

The chain carries TRBV25-1 and TRBJ2-2, with D possibly matching TRBD1 (6 bases). From germline, CDR1 is MGHDK and CDR2 SYGVNS. V gave up 4 bases and J gave up 2 bases, with 14 bases separating them. The CDR3 contains 16 residues. The CDR3 region is CASSGFWTANTGELFF. The CDR3 DNA reads TGTGCCAGCAGTGGGTTCTGGACAGCTAACACCGGGGAGCTGTTTTTT.

The chain joins TRBV2 to TRBJ2-5, with TRBD2 matching over 8 bases. With 6 bases clipped from V and 7 bases from J, the junction kept 7 bases outside the gene matches. This CDR3 comprises 13 residues. From germline, CDR1 is SNHLY and CDR2 FYNNEI. The CDR3 loop reads CASSLTSGGTQYF. CDR3 nucleotide sequence: TGTGCCAGCAGCCTCACTAGCGGAGGGACCCAGTACTTC.

This chain joins TRBV20-1 and TRBJ1-2; no clear D gene. This CDR3 is 15 amino acids long. CDR1 is DFQATT, CDR2 SNEGSKA, per germline (reference sequence). Trimming stripped 5 bases from V and 1 base from J, with 17 bases between. CDR3: CSAPPTRLFNYGYTF. Written as DNA, the CDR3 is TGCAGTGCTCCCCCCACACGACTATTTAACTATGGCTACACCTTC.

CDR3 residues: CATSDPGTGGQETQYF. The CDR3, as DNA: TGTGCCACCAGTGACCCCGGGACAGGGGGCCAAGAGACCCAGTACTTC. This rearrangement joins TRBV24-1 to TRBJ2-5; 11 positions match TRBD1. Germline CDR1 KGHDR, CDR2 SFDVKD. CDR3 length: 16 amino acids. V dropped 4 bases and J dropped 1; count of bases not matched to a gene: 4.

The J gene is TRBJ2-7, the V gene TRBV30, with D possibly called TRBD1 or TRBD2 (5 bases each). Germline CDR1 is GTSNPN and CDR2 is SVGIG (reference sequence). The V end lost 4 bases, the J end lost 0 bases, and 13 bases lay between the germline ends. The CDR3 has 14 residues. The CDR3 protein is CAWNSGTISYEQYF. The CDR3 bases are TGTGCCTGGAATTCCGGGACGATCTCCTACGAGCAGTACTTC.

The chain combines TRBV20-1 with TRBJ2-7, with TRBD2 matching 7 bases. Germline CDR1 and CDR2: DFQATT and SNEGSKA (reference sequence). Trimming cost V 1 base and J 3 bases; bases outside gene matches: 0. The CDR3 runs to 12 residues. The CDR3 DNA sequence: TGCAGTGCTAGAGCTAGCGGCTACGAGCAGTACTTC. Residues: CSARASGYEQYF.

The chain has TRBV12-3 or TRBV12-4 and TRBJ2-1; no clear D gene. V shed 6 bases and J shed 0 bases, with 15 bases lying between them. CDR3 length: 16 amino acids. DNA for the CDR3: TGTGCCAGCAGCACCACCCAAGGCGGCTCCTACAATGAGCAGTTCTTC. Amino acid sequence: CASSTTQGGSYNEQFF.

The chain uses TRBV20-1 and TRBJ1-1, with D possibly TRBD1 on 6 matching bases. Between the trimmed V and J ends, which lost 6 bases and 0 bases, there was a span of 11 bases. Germline V gene sequence: CDR1 DFQATT, CDR2 SNEGSKA (reference sequence). This CDR3 contains 13 residues. The CDR3 DNA sequence: TGCAGTGCCGAGGGGGGGATGAACACTGAAGCTTTCTTT. This encodes CSAEGGMNTEAFF.

V and J are TRBV30 and TRBJ1-3; D is uncertain. CDR1 is GTSNPN, CDR2 SVGIG, per germline (reference sequence). Deletions cut 1 base from V and 6 bases from J, with 13 bases between. This CDR3 is built from 14 residues. The CDR3 region has the DNA TGTGCCTGGAGTGGCGAGTCGGCTGAAAACACCATATATTTT. Protein product: CAWSGESAENTIYF.

The chain's CDR3 is CASSLGGLAGDRTQYF. Here the CDR3 DNA reads TGTGCCAGCAGCTTAGGAGGACTAGCGGGGGATCGGACCCAGTACTTC. The rearrangement joins TRBV7-2 to TRBJ2-5; 13 positions match TRBD2. V dropped 1 base and J dropped 7; count of bases not matched to a gene: 6. This CDR3 is built from 16 residues. Germline V gives CDR1 SGHTA, CDR2 FQGNSA.

This sequence joins TRBV3-1 and TRBJ1-6, with no clear D. This CDR3 region has 16 residues. Germline assignment: CDR1 LGHDT and CDR2 YNNKEL (reference sequence). V shed 4 bases and J shed 3 bases, with 13 bases lying between them. The CDR3 region is CASSRGGLGYNSPLHF. The DNA for the CDR3 is TGTGCCAGCAGCCGAGGAGGGCTCGGCTATAATTCACCCCTCCACTTT.

This chain joins TRBV28 and TRBJ2-7; 7 bases agree with TRBD1. This CDR3 has 14 amino acids. V dropped 4 bases and J dropped 2; count of bases not matched to a gene: 5. The germline V gene encodes CDR1 MDHEN and CDR2 SYDVKM. This CDR3 is CASSWTGQTYEQYF. CDR3 sequence (DNA): TGTGCCAGCAGTTGGACAGGCCAAACCTACGAGCAGTACTTC.

The chain couples TRBV29-1 to TRBJ2-1; D uncertain. V was pared by 7 bases and J by 2 bases, with 12 bases between. Looked up from germline, CDR1 is SQVTM and CDR2 is ANQGSEA. The CDR3 totals 13 residues. The CDR3 region has the DNA TGCAGCGCCGGTAGATGGGCCTACAATGAGCAGTTCTTC. It is translated as CSAGRWAYNEQFF.

The chain joins TRBV7-9 to TRBJ1-6, with D tentatively TRBD1 (5 bases). Germline lookup yields CDR1 SEHNR and CDR2 FQNEAQ (reference sequence). Trimming removed 5 bases at V and 5 bases at J, with 13 bases between. The CDR3 contains 15 residues. CDR3: CASSEQADHNSPLHF. CDR3 nucleotides: TGTGCCAGCAGCGAACAGGCGGACCATAATTCACCCCTCCACTTT.

The V call is TRBV12-3 or TRBV12-4, the J call TRBJ1-3, with D perhaps TRBD1 (6 bases). The CDR3 has 16 residues. Trimming cost V 6 bases and J 4 bases, with 19 bases left between them. For the CDR3, the DNA is TGTGCCAGCAGCATCACTTTTGGGGGCCTCGGAAACACCATATATTTT. Amino acids: CASSITFGGLGNTIYF.

This clonotype was found a few times. The rearrangement links TRBV6-1 to TRBJ2-7, with 7 nucleotides matching TRBD1. Germline V gene data show CDR1 as MNHNS and CDR2 as SASEGT. Germline trimming cut 6 bases from V and 3 bases from J; bases unmatched to any gene: 17. The CDR3 is made up of 17 amino acids. The CDR3 reads CASRSPGPGQRGYEQYF. DNA of the CDR3: TGTGCCAGCAGATCTCCCGGACCGGGACAGCGAGGCTACGAGCAGTACTTC.

The chain has TRBV28 and TRBJ1-5; TRBD1 is a possible D gene (5 bases). The CDR3 is made up of 14 amino acids. The germline V and J ends were trimmed by 5 bases and 4 bases, with 12 bases remaining between them. Germline values: CDR1 MDHEN, CDR2 SYDVKM. The CDR3 region has the DNA TGTGCCAGCAGTCGGGGGGGAAGTAATCAGCCCCAGCATTTT. It yields the protein CASSRGGSNQPQHF. The whole variable domain, remainder taken from reference TRBV28 and TRBJ1-5, is DVKVTQSSRYLVKRTGEKVFLECVQDMDHENMFWYRQDPGLGLRLIYFSYDVKMKEKGDIPEGYSVSREKKERFSLILESASTNQTSMYLCASSRGGSNQPQHFGDGTRLSIL.

This chain uses TRBV6-2 or TRBV6-3 with TRBJ2-3; no clear D. The length of the CDR3 is 12 residues. Trimming removed 2 bases from V and 5 bases from J, with 5 bases in between. CDR1 is MNHEY and CDR2 is SVGEGT in the germline V gene. CDR3 region: CASSYLGDTQYF. DNA for the CDR3: TGTGCCAGCAGTTACCTGGGAGATACGCAGTATTTT.

This clonotype is a singleton in its sample. This CDR3 reads CASSPARGAGEQYF. The CDR3 DNA is TGTGCCAGCTCACCCGCGCGGGGGGCTGGCGAGCAGTACTTC. The chain uses TRBV18 and TRBJ2-7; 8 bases are shared with TRBD2. V lost 3 bases and J lost 6; bases outside the gene matches: 7. The CDR3 totals 14 residues. The germline V gene has CDR1 KGHSH and CDR2 LQKENI.

The V and J genes are TRBV13 and TRBJ2-7, with 11 bases identical to TRBD2. CDR1 and CDR2 (germline): PRHDT, FYEKMQ (reference sequence). The junction had 11 bases not matched to a gene; V was cut back by 2 bases and J by 2 bases. The CDR3 consists of 18 residues. The CDR3 reads CASSLRGPGLAETYEQYF. In nucleotides, the CDR3 is TGTGCCAGCAGCTTAAGGGGACCGGGACTAGCGGAAACCTACGAGCAGTACTTC.

The rearrangement uses TRBV5-1 and TRBJ2-7; no clear D gene. The CDR3 is 17 amino acids. Germline V CDR1 and CDR2: SGHRS, YFSETQ. V was shortened by 0 bases and J by 6 bases, with 22 bases between the two germline ends. DNA for the CDR3: TGCGCCAGCAGCTTGGACGTCAACTCTGCCGGGTCCCCCGAGCAGTACTTC. This sequence encodes CASSLDVNSAGSPEQYF.

The genes are TRBV29-1 and TRBJ2-3, with D perhaps matching TRBD1 (6 bases). V was shortened by 8 bases and J by 5 bases, with 20 bases between the two germline ends. CDR1 is SQVTM, CDR2 ANQGSEA, per germline. This CDR3 is 14 amino acids long. The CDR3 protein is CSLTGVGAGDTQYF. CDR3 coding DNA: TGCAGCCTTACCGGGGTGGGGGCCGGAGATACGCAGTATTTT.

The rearrangement joins TRBV7-9 to TRBJ2-7, with a possible D match to TRBD1 (6 bases). CDR1 is SEHNR, CDR2 FQNEAQ, per germline (reference sequence). The CDR3 runs to 12 residues. V lost 1 base and J lost 8, with 9 bases in between. Here the CDR3 reads CASSLDTGKQYF. CDR3 sequence (DNA): TGTGCCAGCAGCTTAGACACAGGGAAGCAGTACTTC. Supplemented by reference TRBV7-9 and TRBJ2-7, the full variable domain reads DTGVSQNPRHKITKRGQNVTFRCDPISEHNRLYWYRQTLGQGPEFLTYFQNEAQLEKSRLLSDRFSAERPKGSFSTLEIQRTEQGDSAMYLCASSLDTGKQYFGPGTRLTVT.